These 2 T cell receptor beta chains were all obtained from the same sample, sequenced in a study of control samples from healthy donors and cancer patients. Clones were read by immunoSEQ multiplex PCR, and TCRdb kept only the in-frame ones, dropping some. In the table there are under 50,000 clones, around 87% of which are singletons. Sequencing was carried out using PBMCs. The receptors stem from a woman in her fifties or sixties with lung cancer.

This chain joins TRBV18 and TRBJ2-2; D perhaps matches TRBD1 (5 bases). This CDR3 is built from 15 residues. Germline V gene data show CDR1 as KGHSH and CDR2 as LQKENI. The V end lost 2 bases, the J end lost 2 bases, and 9 bases lay between the germline ends. CDR3 sequence reads: CASSPTQGNTGELFF. The CDR3, as DNA: TGTGCCAGCTCACCAACTCAGGGAAACACCGGGGAGCTGTTTTTT.

The chain joins TRBV11-2 to TRBJ2-7; 7 positions agree with TRBD1. This CDR3 has 13 amino acids. V lost 4 bases, J lost 4 bases, and 4 bases stayed unmatched. Germline assignment: CDR1 SGHAT and CDR2 FQNNGV. The CDR3: CASSSTGTYEQYF. The CDR3 nucleotides read TGTGCCAGCAGCTCGACAGGGACGTACGAGCAGTACTTC.